The 3 T cell receptor beta chains listed next were all sequenced from one sample in a study of blood T cell repertoires in COVID-19. Profiled with immunoSEQ multiplex PCR; TCRdb holds only in-frame clones, not every one. Found here are under 550,000 clones, around nine tenths of them singletons; the top ten hold 0.65% to 1%. The sequenced material came from peripheral blood. The receptors come from a man between 18 and 29 years old with COVID-19, enrolled during active disease.

The chain employs TRBV27 and TRBJ2-3, with D maybe TRBD2 (6 bases). Trimming removed 5 bases at V and 6 bases at J, with 24 bases between. The CDR3 length is 17 residues. Germline V gene lookup returns CDR1 MNHEY and CDR2 SMNVEV (reference sequence). CDR3 residues: CASSPKEGREALDTQYF. In DNA form, the CDR3 reads TGTGCCAGCAGTCCGAAGGAGGGGCGGGAAGCCCTGGATACGCAGTATTTT.

V usage is TRBV6-5 and J usage is TRBJ1-5; the match to TRBD1 covers 10 bases. CDR1 is MNHEY and CDR2 is SVGAGI in the germline V gene. The CDR3 totals 14 residues. V shed 6 bases and J 8 bases; nucleotides not matched to a gene: 7. The CDR3 reads CASSRDRGWEPQHF. In DNA, the CDR3 is TGTGCCAGCAGCCGGGACAGGGGATGGGAGCCCCAGCATTTT.

The rearrangement joins TRBV19 to TRBJ2-1; tentative D call: TRBD2 (5 bases). Germline V gene data show CDR1 as LNHDA and CDR2 as SQIVND (reference sequence). The CDR3 runs 13 residues. Trimming took 2 bases from V and 7 from J, leaving 9 bases between them. The CDR3 spells CASSISSGNEQFF. CDR3 DNA sequence: TGTGCCAGTAGTATATCGTCGGGGAATGAGCAGTTCTTC.